These 3 T cell receptor beta chains were all obtained from the same sample, sequenced in a study of blood T cell repertoires in COVID-19 (TCRdb year 2020). To prepare the library, the immunoSEQ multiplex PCR assay was applied. TCRdb limited this immuneACCESS table to in-frame rearrangements with V and J called. A share of clones is missing; checked studies link under half to unresolved V genes, and the rest is unexplained. In all, the sample holds 250,000 or so clones, and 86% of those were seen once. About 12% of the sample is taken by the ten largest. Sequencing was done on a sample of peripheral blood. The source of these receptors is a man older than 75 with acute or convalescent COVID-19.

The rearrangement links TRBV7-9 to TRBJ1-6; 8 bases align to TRBD1. Trimming at V came to 5 bases and at J to 5 bases, leaving 2 bases not matched to a gene. The CDR3 covers 14 residues. CDR1 SEHNR and CDR2 FQNEAQ come from the germline V gene (reference sequence). CDR3 amino acids: CASSPGQDNSPLHF. The CDR3 region has the DNA TGTGCCAGCAGCCCGGGACAGGATAATTCACCCCTCCACTTT.

The chain recombines TRBV6-1 with TRBJ2-7; D might be TRBD1 (5 bases). The germline V and J ends were trimmed by 1 base and 5 bases, with 12 bases remaining between them. The CDR3 is 14 residues long. Germline V lookup: CDR1 MNHNS, CDR2 SASEGT. The DNA of the CDR3 is TGTGCCAGCAGTGAAGAGAGTGGCAGGGACGAGCAGTACTTC. Translation gives CASSEESGRDEQYF.

The genes are TRBV2 and TRBJ2-3; tentative D call: TRBD1 (5 bases). Per the germline V gene, CDR1 is SNHLY and CDR2 is FYNNEI. V lost 7 bases and J lost 1, with 15 bases in between. This CDR3 contains 15 residues. CDR3 loop: CASKEGLGGTDTQYF. CDR3 sequence (DNA): TGTGCCAGCAAGGAAGGCCTAGGGGGCACAGATACGCAGTATTTT.